The 10 T cell receptor beta chains below come from one sample, sequenced in a study of T cells after yellow fever vaccination. TCRdb recomputed calls from the 5' RACE reads with MiXCR, one row per CDR3 protein. The sample carries around 300,000 distinct CDR3 sequences, roughly 3.9% recorded once. Sequencing used PBMCs, obtained 5 days after the yellow fever booster vaccination. These TCRs come from a man aged 18 to 30 who received the YFV17D yellow fever vaccine.

The chain's CDR3 is CATTERYEQYF. The DNA for the CDR3 is TGCGCCACCACCGAGCGCTACGAGCAGTACTTC. This sequence joins TRBV10-2 and TRBJ2-7; D is unresolved. V was cut by 10 bases and J by 3 bases, with 10 bases left in between. Germline values: CDR1 WSHSY, CDR2 SAAADI. The CDR3 runs 11 residues.

There are a few counts of this clonotype. The V gene is TRBV6-2 or TRBV6-3, the J gene TRBJ2-7; perhaps TRBD1 as D (6 bases). The CDR3 has 18 amino acids. Trimming took 0 bases from V and 2 from J, leaving 20 bases between them. In germline, CDR1 is MNHEY, CDR2 SVGEGT. The CDR3 region is CASSYSSKQGTLAYEQYV. The CDR3 bases are TGTGCCAGCAGTTACTCATCGAAACAGGGAACCTTAGCCTACGAGCAGTACGTC.

This rearrangement joins TRBV7-9 to TRBJ2-1; D tentatively fits TRBD1 or TRBD2 (5 bases each). This CDR3 has 14 residues. V lost 1 base, J lost 5 bases, and 9 bases lay in between. Germline CDR1 reads SEHNR; CDR2 reads FQNEAQ (reference sequence). CDR3 sequence (DNA): TGTGCCAGCAGCTTAGTGGGGGACGACAATGAGCAGTTCTTC. Its protein is CASSLVGDDNEQFF. Full variable domain (missing parts from reference TRBV7-9 and TRBJ2-1): DTGVSQNPRHKITKRGQNVTFRCDPISEHNRLYWYRQTLGQGPEFLTYFQNEAQLEKSRLLSDRFSAERPKGSFSTLEIQRTEQGDSAMYLCASSLVGDDNEQFFGPGTRLTVL.

The chain employs TRBV29-1 and TRBJ2-1; TRBD1 matches 9 bases. In germline, CDR1 is SQVTM, CDR2 ANQGSEA. The CDR3 extends over 14 amino acids. Trimming took 3 bases from V and 4 from J; bases not matched to a gene: 4. DNA for the CDR3: TGCAGCGTTGACGGGGACAGGGCTTACAATGAGCAGTTCTTC. Its protein is CSVDGDRAYNEQFF.

The chain is built from TRBV7-2 and TRBJ1-5, with D possibly matching TRBD1 (5 bases). V was trimmed by 0 bases and J by 7 bases, leaving 13 bases between them. Germline V gives CDR1 SGHTA, CDR2 FQGNSA. This CDR3 has 15 residues. The CDR3 DNA reads TGTGCCAGCAGCTTAGCCGCAGGGTCGGGGCAGCCCCAGCATTTT. Amino acids: CASSLAAGSGQPQHF.

This clonotype came up a few times. This sequence joins TRBV7-6 and TRBJ2-2; no clear D gene. V was shortened by 2 bases and J by 5 bases, with 18 bases between the two germline ends. Germline assignment: CDR1 SGHVS and CDR2 FNYEAQ. The CDR3 contains 17 residues. This chain's CDR3 is CASSLQGHEDSTGELFF. The CDR3 DNA is TGTGCCAGCAGCTTACAAGGGCATGAGGATTCGACCGGGGAGCTGTTTTTT.

The chain joins TRBV4-1 to TRBJ2-7; D may match TRBD1 or TRBD2 (6 bases each). This CDR3 is 14 amino acids long. Germline V lookup: CDR1 MGHRA, CDR2 YSYEKL. Trimming stripped 3 bases from V and 5 bases from J, with 14 bases between. The CDR3 protein is CASSQGRGGDEQYF. For the CDR3, the DNA is TGCGCCAGCAGCCAGGGCAGGGGAGGCGACGAGCAGTACTTC.

This clonotype turned up a few times. This chain uses TRBV7-3 with TRBJ2-6, with D maybe TRBD1 (6 bases). The germline CDR1 and CDR2 sequences are SGHTA and FQGTGA. V gave up 5 bases and J gave up 4 bases, with 12 bases separating them. The CDR3 consists of 15 residues. The CDR3 region is CASSPQGPGANVLTF. The DNA for the CDR3 is TGTGCCAGCAGCCCGCAGGGGCCCGGGGCCAACGTCCTGACTTTC.

This sequence joins TRBV5-1 and TRBJ2-3; TRBD2 aligns across 12 bases. V lost 2 bases, J lost 2 bases, and 12 bases stayed unmatched. CDR3 length: 19 amino acids. Germline CDR1 and CDR2: SGHRS and YFSETQ. CDR3 residues: CASSFRSSSGGASTDTQYF. The CDR3 DNA is TGCGCCAGCAGCTTCCGGTCGTCTAGCGGGGGGGCCTCCACAGATACGCAGTATTTT.

The table lists this clonotype with a few counts. V and J are TRBV20-1 and TRBJ2-2; TRBD1 or TRBD2 may be the D gene (6 bases each). Per the germline V gene, CDR1 is DFQATT and CDR2 is SNEGSKA (reference sequence). Trimming removed 6 bases at V and 4 bases at J, with 18 bases between. The CDR3 is 15 residues long. The CDR3 here is CSAKEGGRTTGELFF. The CDR3 region has the DNA TGCAGTGCCAAAGAGGGGGGCAGAACCACCGGGGAGCTGTTTTTT.